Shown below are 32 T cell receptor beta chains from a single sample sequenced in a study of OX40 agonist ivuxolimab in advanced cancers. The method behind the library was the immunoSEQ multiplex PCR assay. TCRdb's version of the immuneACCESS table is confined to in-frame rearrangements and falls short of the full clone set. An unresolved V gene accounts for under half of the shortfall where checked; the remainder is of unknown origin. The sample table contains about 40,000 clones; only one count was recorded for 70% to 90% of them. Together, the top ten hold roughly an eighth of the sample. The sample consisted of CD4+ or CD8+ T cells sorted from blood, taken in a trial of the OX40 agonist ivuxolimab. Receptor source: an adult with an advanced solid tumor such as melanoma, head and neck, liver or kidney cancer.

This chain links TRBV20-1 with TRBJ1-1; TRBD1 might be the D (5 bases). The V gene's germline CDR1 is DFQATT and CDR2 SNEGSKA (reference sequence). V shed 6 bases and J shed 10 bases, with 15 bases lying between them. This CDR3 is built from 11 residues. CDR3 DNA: TGCAGTGCCCCGGGGGAGGTTGGAGCTTTCTTT. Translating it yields CSAPGEVGAFF.

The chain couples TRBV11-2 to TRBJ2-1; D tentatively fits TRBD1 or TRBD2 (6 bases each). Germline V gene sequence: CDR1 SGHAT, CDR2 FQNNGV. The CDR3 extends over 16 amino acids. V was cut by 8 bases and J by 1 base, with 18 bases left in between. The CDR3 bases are TGTGCCAGCGGCCTAAAGCGAGGGGGGTCCTACAATGAGCAGTTCTTC. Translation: CASGLKRGGSYNEQFF.

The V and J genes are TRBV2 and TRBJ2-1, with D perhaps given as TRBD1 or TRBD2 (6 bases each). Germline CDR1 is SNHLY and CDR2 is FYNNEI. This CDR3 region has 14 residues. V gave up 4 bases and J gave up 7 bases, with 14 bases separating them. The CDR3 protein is CASSAGARGNEQFF. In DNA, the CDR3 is TGTGCCAGCAGTGCGGGGGCGCGGGGTAATGAGCAGTTCTTC.

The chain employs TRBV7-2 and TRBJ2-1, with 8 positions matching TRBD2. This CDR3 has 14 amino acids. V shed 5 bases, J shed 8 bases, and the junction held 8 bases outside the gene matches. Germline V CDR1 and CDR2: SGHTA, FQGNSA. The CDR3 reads CASSPGLGWDEQFF. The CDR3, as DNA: TGTGCCAGCAGCCCGGGACTAGGTTGGGATGAGCAGTTCTTC.

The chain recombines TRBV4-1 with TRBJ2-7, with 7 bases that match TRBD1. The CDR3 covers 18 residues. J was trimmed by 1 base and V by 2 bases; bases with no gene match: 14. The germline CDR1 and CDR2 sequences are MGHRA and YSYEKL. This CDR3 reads CASSQSERGTAPSYEQYF. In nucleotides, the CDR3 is TGCGCCAGCAGCCAAAGTGAGAGGGGGACAGCTCCATCCTACGAGCAGTACTTC.

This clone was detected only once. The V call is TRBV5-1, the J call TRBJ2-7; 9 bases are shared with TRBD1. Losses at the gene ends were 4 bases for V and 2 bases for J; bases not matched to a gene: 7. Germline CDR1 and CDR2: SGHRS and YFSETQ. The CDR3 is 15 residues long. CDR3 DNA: TGCGCCAGCAGCCACGGGACAGGGATCACCTACGAGCAGTACTTC. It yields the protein CASSHGTGITYEQYF.

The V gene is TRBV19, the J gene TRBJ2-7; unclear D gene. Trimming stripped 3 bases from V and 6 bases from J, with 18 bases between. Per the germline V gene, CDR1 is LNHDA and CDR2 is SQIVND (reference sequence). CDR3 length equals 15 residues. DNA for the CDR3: TGTGCCAGTAGTATGGGAAGCGCTGTGGTTCTCGAGCAGTACTTC. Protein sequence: CASSMGSAVVLEQYF. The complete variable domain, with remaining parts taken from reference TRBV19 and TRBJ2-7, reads DGGITQSPKYLFRKEGQNVTLSCEQNLNHDAMYWYRQDPGQGLRLIYYSQIVNDFQKGDIAEGYSVSREKKESFPLTVTSAQKNPTAFYLCASSMGSAVVLEQYFGPGTRLTVT.

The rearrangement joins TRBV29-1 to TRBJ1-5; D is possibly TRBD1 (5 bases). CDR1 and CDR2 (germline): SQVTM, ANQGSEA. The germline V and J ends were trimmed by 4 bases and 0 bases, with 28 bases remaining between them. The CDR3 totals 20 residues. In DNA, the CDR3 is TGCAGCGTTGTCAAGTCCGTCAGGGTACGAACGATCCATAGCAATCAGCCCCAGCATTTT. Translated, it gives CSVVKSVRVRTIHSNQPQHF.

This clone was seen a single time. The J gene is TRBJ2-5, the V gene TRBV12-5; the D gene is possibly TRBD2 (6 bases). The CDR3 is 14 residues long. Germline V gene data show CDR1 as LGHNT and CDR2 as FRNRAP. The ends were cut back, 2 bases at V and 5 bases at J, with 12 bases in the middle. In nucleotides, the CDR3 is TGTGCTAGTGGTTTGAACGGACTACGGGAGACCCAGTACTTC. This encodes CASGLNGLRETQYF.

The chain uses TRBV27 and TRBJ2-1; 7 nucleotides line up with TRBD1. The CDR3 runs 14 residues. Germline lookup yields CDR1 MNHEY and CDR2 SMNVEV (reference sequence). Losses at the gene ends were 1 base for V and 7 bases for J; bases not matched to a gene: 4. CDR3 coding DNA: TGTGCCAGCAGTTTATTAGGGGGCTTGAATGAGCAGTTCTTC. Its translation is CASSLLGGLNEQFF.

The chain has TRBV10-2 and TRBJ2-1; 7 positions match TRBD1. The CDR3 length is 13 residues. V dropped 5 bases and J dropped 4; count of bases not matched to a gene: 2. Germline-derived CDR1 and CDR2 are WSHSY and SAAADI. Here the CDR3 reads CASSHRGYNEQFF. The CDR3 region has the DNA TGCGCCAGCAGTCACAGGGGTTACAATGAGCAGTTCTTC.

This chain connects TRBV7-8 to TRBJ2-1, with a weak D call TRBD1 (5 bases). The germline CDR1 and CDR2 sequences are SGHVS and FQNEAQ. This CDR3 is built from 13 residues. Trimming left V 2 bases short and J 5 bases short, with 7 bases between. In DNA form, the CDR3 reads TGTGCCAGCAGCTTACCAGGGCACAATGAGCAGTTCTTC. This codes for CASSLPGHNEQFF.

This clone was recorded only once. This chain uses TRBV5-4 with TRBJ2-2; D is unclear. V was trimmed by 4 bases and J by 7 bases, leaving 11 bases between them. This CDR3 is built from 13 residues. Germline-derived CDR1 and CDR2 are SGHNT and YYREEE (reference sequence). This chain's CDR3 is CASSQELFGELFF. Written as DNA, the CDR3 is TGTGCCAGCAGCCAAGAACTATTCGGGGAGCTGTTTTTT.

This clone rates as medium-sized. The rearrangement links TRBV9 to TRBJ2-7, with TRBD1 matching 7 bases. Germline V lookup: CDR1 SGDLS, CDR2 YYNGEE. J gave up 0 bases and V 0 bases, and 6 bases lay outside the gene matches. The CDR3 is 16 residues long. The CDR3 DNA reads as TGTGCCAGCAGCGTAGACGACAGGGCCTTCTCCTACGAGCAGTACTTC. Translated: CASSVDDRAFSYEQYF.

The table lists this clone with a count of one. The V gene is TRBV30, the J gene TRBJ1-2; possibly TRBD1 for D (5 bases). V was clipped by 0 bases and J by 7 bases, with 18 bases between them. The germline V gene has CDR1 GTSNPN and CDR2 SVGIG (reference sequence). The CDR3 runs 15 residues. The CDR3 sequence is CAWSVLIGGVGGYTF. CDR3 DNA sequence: TGTGCCTGGAGTGTTTTAATAGGAGGGGTCGGTGGCTACACCTTC.

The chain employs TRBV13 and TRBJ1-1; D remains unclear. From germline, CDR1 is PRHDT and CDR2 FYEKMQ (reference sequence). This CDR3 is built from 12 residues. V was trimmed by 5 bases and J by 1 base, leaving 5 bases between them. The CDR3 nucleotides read TGTGCCAGCAGCGAGGAGAACACTGAAGCTTTCTTT. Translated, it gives CASSEENTEAFF.

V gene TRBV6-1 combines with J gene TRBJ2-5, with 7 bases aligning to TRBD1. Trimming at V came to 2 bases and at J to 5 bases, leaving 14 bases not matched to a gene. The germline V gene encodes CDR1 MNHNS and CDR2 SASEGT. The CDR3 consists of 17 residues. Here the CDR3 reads CASSEPEGASLWETQYF. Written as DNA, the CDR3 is TGTGCCAGCAGTGAACCCGAGGGGGCTAGCTTATGGGAGACCCAGTACTTC.

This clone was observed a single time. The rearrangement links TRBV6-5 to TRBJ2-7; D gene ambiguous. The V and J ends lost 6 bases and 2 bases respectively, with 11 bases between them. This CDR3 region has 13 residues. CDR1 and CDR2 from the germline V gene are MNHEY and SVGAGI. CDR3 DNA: TGTGCCAGCAGCCCCGGGTTGCCCTACGAGCAGTACTTC. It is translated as CASSPGLPYEQYF.

CDR3 DNA sequence: TGTGCCAGCAGTTTAACTCATTTACAGGGACTATGGTCCCAAGAGACCCAGTACTTC. Translating it yields CASSLTHLQGLWSQETQYF. The genes are TRBV28 and TRBJ2-5; TRBD2 might be the D (7 bases). Trimming took off 2 bases at V and 1 base at J, with 23 bases between the two ends. This CDR3 has 19 residues. The germline gives CDR1 MDHEN, CDR2 SYDVKM.

Here the CDR3 reads CASSGGTYRSYTF. CDR3 bases: TGCGCCAGCAGTGGAGGGACCTACAGGAGCTACACCTTC. The V call is TRBV10-2, the J call TRBJ1-2; the D gene is possibly TRBD1 (5 bases). The CDR3 is 13 residues long. The ends were cut back, 4 bases at V and 9 bases at J, with 15 bases in the middle. Germline CDR1 reads WSHSY; CDR2 reads SAAADI.

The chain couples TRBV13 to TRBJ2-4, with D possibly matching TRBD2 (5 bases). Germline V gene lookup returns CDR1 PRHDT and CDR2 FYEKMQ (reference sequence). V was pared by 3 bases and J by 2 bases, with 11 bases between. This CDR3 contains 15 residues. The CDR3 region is CASSFGIQTKNIQYF. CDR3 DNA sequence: TGTGCCAGCAGCTTCGGGATTCAAACCAAAAACATTCAGTACTTC.

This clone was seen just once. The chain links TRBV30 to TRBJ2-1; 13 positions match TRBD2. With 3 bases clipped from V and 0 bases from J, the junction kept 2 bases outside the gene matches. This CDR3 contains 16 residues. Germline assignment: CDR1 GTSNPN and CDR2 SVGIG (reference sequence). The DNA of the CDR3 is TGTGCCTGGAGACTAGCGGGGGGGAGCTCCTACAATGAGCAGTTCTTC. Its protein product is CAWRLAGGSSYNEQFF. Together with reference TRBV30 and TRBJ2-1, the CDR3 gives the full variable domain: SQTIHQWPATLVQPVGSPLSLECTVEGTSNPNLYWYRQAAGRGLQLLFYSVGIGQISSEVPQNLSASRPQDRQFILSSKKLLLSDSGFYLCAWRLAGGSSYNEQFFGPGTRLTVL.

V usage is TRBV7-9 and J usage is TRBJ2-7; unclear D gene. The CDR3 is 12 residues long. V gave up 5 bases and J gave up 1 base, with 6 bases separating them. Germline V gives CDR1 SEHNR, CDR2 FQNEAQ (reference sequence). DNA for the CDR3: TGTGCCAGCAGCCGCGCTTCCTACGAGCAGTACTTC. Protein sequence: CASSRASYEQYF.

CDR3: CASSPGPGTTNEKLFF. CDR3 DNA sequence: TGTGCCAGCAGCCCGGGGCCGGGTACAACTAATGAAAAACTGTTTTTT. The rearrangement uses TRBV13 and TRBJ1-4, with D possibly matching TRBD1 (5 bases). The CDR3 totals 16 residues. V was trimmed by 5 bases and J by 0 bases, leaving 13 bases between them. The V gene's germline CDR1 is PRHDT and CDR2 FYEKMQ (reference sequence).

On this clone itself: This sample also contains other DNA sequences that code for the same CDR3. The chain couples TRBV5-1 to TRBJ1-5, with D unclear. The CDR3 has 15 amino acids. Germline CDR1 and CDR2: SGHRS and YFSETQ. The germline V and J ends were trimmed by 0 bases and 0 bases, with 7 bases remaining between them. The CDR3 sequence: CASSLEGYSNQPQHF. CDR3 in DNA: TGCGCCAGCAGCTTGGAAGGGTATAGCAATCAGCCCCAGCATTTT.

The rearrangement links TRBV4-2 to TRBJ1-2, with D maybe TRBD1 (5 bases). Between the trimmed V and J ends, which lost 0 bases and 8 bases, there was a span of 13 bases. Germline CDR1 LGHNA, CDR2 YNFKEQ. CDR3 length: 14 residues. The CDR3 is CASSQDTGASGYTF. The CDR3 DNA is TGTGCCAGCAGCCAAGATACTGGGGCCAGCGGCTACACCTTC.

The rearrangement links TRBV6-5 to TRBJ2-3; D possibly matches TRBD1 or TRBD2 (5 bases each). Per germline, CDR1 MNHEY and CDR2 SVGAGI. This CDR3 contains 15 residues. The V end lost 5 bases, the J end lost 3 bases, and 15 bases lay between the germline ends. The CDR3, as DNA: TGTGCCAGCAGTCCTCGGGACCTCCGAACAGATACGCAGTATTTT. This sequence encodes CASSPRDLRTDTQYF.

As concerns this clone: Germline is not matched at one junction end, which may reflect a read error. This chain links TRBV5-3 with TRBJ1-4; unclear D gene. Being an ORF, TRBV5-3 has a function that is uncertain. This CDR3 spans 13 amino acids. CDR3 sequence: CASSLVLNEKLFF. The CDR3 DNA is TGTGCCAGCAGCTTGGTTTTAAATGAAAAACTGTTTTTT.

The CDR3 DNA sequence: TGTGCCAGTAGTAGGGACAGTTTGGGCGGCAATCAGCCCCAGCATTTT. It is translated as CASSRDSLGGNQPQHF. This chain connects TRBV19 to TRBJ1-5; 7 bases align to TRBD1. The trim removed 4 bases at V and 2 bases at J, leaving 8 bases unmatched. The CDR3 covers 16 residues. Germline values: CDR1 LNHDA, CDR2 SQIVND (reference sequence).

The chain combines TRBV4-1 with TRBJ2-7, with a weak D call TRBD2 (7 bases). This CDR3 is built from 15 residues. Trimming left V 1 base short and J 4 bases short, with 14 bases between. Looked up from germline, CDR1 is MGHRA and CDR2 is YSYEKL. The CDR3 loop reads CASSQALGGGYEQYF. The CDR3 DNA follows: TGCGCCAGCAGCCAAGCACTAGGGGGGGGATACGAGCAGTACTTC.

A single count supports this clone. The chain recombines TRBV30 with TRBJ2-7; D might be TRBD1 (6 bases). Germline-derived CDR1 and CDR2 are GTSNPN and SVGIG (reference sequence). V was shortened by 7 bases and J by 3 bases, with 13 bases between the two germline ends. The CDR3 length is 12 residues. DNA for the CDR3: TGTGCCTCATCGGACAGTAACTACGAGCAGTACTTC. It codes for CASSDSNYEQYF.

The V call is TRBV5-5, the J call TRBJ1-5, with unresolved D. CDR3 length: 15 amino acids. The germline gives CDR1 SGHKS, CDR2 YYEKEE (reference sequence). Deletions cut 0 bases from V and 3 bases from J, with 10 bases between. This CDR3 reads CASSLEVALNQPQHF. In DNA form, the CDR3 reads TGTGCCAGCAGCTTGGAGGTAGCCCTCAATCAGCCCCAGCATTTT.